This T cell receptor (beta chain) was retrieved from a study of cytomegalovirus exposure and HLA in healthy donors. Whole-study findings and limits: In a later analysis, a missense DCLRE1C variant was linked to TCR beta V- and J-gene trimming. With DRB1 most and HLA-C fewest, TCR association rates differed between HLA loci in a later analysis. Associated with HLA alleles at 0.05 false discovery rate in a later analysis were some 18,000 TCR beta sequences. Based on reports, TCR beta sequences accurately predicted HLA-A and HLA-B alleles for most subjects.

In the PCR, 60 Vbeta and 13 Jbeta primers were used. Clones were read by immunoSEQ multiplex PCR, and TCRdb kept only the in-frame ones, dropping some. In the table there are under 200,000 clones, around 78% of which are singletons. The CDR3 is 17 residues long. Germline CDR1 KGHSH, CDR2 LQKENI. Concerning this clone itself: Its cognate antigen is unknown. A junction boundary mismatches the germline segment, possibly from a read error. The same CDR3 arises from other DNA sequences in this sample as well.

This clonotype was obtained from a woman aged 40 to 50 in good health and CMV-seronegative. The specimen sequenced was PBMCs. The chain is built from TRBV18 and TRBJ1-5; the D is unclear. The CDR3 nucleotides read TGTGCTAGCTCACCATTCGGTGGACTGTATAGCAATCAGCCCCAGCATTTT. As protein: CASSPFGGLYSNQPQHF.